The 32 T cell receptor beta chains listed next were all sequenced from one sample in a study of identical twins. TCRdb itself ran the 5' RACE reads through MiXCR, one entry per CDR3 protein. The top ten clones hold 0.5% to 0.65% of a sample with 500,000 or so distinct CDR3 sequences, 14% of them seen once. Separately, the same data were catalogued under a study of yellow fever vaccine responses in identical twins.

The sample consisted of CD4+ T cells sorted from blood. The receptors come from a woman between 18 and 29 years old in good health.

This clonotype was seen more than once but under ten times. CDR3 DNA: TGTGCCATCAGTGAGTCGGGGGGGGAAGGCGCTGGCTACACCTTC. Its protein is CAISESGGEGAGYTF. The V gene is TRBV10-3, the J gene TRBJ1-2; D is possibly TRBD1 (5 bases). CDR3 length: 15 amino acids. V was shortened by 0 bases and J by 7 bases, with 15 bases between the two germline ends. From germline, CDR1 is ENHRY and CDR2 SYGVKD.

The V and J genes are TRBV20-1 and TRBJ2-1; 12 bases agree with TRBD2. The CDR3 consists of 16 residues. Trimming at V came to 4 bases and at J to 0 bases, leaving 4 bases not matched to a gene. CDR1 is DFQATT and CDR2 is SNEGSKA in the germline V gene (reference sequence). CDR3 coding DNA: TGCAGTGCTACTTCGACTAGCGGGAGCTCCTACAATGAGCAGTTCTTC. Amino acid sequence: CSATSTSGSSYNEQFF.

This clonotype was seen many times. V and J are TRBV6-1 and TRBJ1-1; possibly TRBD1 for D (6 bases). Germline CDR1 and CDR2: MNHNS and SASEGT. Trimming left V 6 bases short and J 0 bases short, with 14 bases between. The CDR3 totals 15 residues. The CDR3 is CASRPGQRMNTEAFF. Written as DNA, the CDR3 is TGTGCCAGCAGGCCAGGACAGAGAATGAACACTGAAGCTTTCTTT.

The sample holds a few counts of this clonotype. This rearrangement joins TRBV15 to TRBJ2-1; D unclear. This CDR3 spans 12 amino acids. Between the trimmed V and J ends, which lost 3 bases and 8 bases, there was a span of 8 bases. Germline CDR1 and CDR2: LNHNV and YYDKDF (reference sequence). As DNA, the CDR3 is TGTGCCACCAGCAGCCCCCTCCATGAGCAGTTCTTC. It specifies CATSSPLHEQFF.

The sample holds a few counts of this clonotype. The chain joins TRBV5-1 to TRBJ2-3; 8 nucleotides align to TRBD1. The CDR3 has 20 amino acids. Germline assignment: CDR1 SGHRS and CDR2 YFSETQ. J was trimmed by 0 bases and V by 3 bases; bases with no gene match: 18. Written as DNA, the CDR3 is TGCGCCAGCAGCTCTCGCAGGACAGGGCTCTCCCCCGCTAGCACAGATACGCAGTATTTT. Translating gives CASSSRRTGLSPASTDTQYF.

The chain has TRBV1 and TRBJ2-1; TRBD2 is the table's D call, not checked against the DNA. TRBV1 is marked as a pseudogene. This CDR3 is 17 amino acids long. The CDR3 region is CTSSPPDWPGAYNEQFF. In nucleotides, the CDR3 is TGCACCAGCAGTCCTCCCGACTGGCCAGGGGCCTACAATGAGCAGTTCTTC.

This clonotype was seen a few times. J is TRBJ2-7 and V is TRBV7-2; D ambiguous. Germline V gene lookup returns CDR1 SGHTA and CDR2 FQGNSA. The CDR3 has 14 residues. V lost 3 bases and J 1 base, leaving 10 bases between the germline ends. The CDR3 DNA follows: TGTGCCAGCAGCTTCAGCAGAAGTTCCTACGAGCAGTACTTC. It encodes CASSFSRSSYEQYF. The variable domain in full, with the rest retrieved from reference TRBV7-2 and TRBJ2-7, is GAGVSQSPSNKVTEKGKDVELRCDPISGHTALYWYRQSLGQGLEFLIYFQGNSAPDKSGLPSDRFSAERTGGSVSTLTIQRTQQEDSAVYLCASSFSRSSYEQYFGPGTRLTVT.

This clonotype was observed at least ten times. The V and J genes are TRBV7-2 and TRBJ2-2; 11 bases agree with TRBD1. V dropped 3 bases and J dropped 0; count of bases not matched to a gene: 0. The CDR3 is made up of 16 amino acids. CDR1 and CDR2 from the germline V gene are SGHTA and FQGNSA. In DNA form, the CDR3 reads TGTGCCAGCAGCTTGGGACAGGGGGCGAACACCGGGGAGCTGTTTTTT. It codes for CASSLGQGANTGELFF. The variable domain in full, completed from reference TRBV7-2 and TRBJ2-2, reads GAGVSQSPSNKVTEKGKDVELRCDPISGHTALYWYRQSLGQGLEFLIYFQGNSAPDKSGLPSDRFSAERTGGSVSTLTIQRTQQEDSAVYLCASSLGQGANTGELFFGEGSRLTVL.

This rearrangement joins TRBV20-1 to TRBJ1-6, with D tentatively TRBD1 (5 bases). Germline assignment: CDR1 DFQATT and CDR2 SNEGSKA (reference sequence). This CDR3 is 16 amino acids long. Trimming stripped 4 bases from V and 0 bases from J, with 13 bases between. The CDR3 nucleotides read TGCAGTGCTAAGGACCCTCAGGGCTCCTATAATTCACCCCTCCACTTT. Protein sequence: CSAKDPQGSYNSPLHF.

This clonotype was seen at least ten times. The gene calls are TRBV3-1 and TRBJ2-1; D could derive from TRBD1 or TRBD2 (5 bases each). CDR3 length: 14 amino acids. Germline loops: CDR1 LGHDT, CDR2 YNNKEL (reference sequence). Trimming took 4 bases from V and 9 from J, leaving 16 bases between them. The CDR3 bases are TGTGCCAGCAGCCCACAAGGGGCGAGGGCTGAGCAGTTCTTC. Translating gives CASSPQGARAEQFF.

This clonotype has a handful of counts. The chain links TRBV2 to TRBJ2-5; tentatively, D is TRBD2 (5 bases). The CDR3 spans 14 residues. The ends were cut back, 7 bases at V and 5 bases at J, with 17 bases in the middle. Germline CDR1 reads SNHLY; CDR2 reads FYNNEI. The CDR3: CASNSLGGGETQYF. The CDR3 nucleotides read TGTGCCAGCAATTCGCTAGGAGGCGGCGAGACCCAGTACTTC.

A few counts support this clonotype. The chain is built from TRBV27 and TRBJ2-7, with D unresolved. The CDR3 spans 13 residues. CDR1 MNHEY and CDR2 SMNVEV come from the germline V gene (reference sequence). V lost 6 bases and J 0 bases, leaving 9 bases between the germline ends. The CDR3 nucleotides are TGTGCCAGCAGAAGCACAGTCTCCTACGAGCAGTACTTC. Protein product: CASRSTVSYEQYF.

The chain combines TRBV7-2 with TRBJ2-1; TRBD2 might be the D (5 bases). The CDR3 consists of 12 residues. Germline CDR1 is SGHTA and CDR2 is FQGNSA. Trimming stripped 2 bases from V and 9 bases from J, with 8 bases between. In nucleotides, the CDR3 is TGTGCCAGCAGCTTACTAGCTCGTGAGCAGTTCTTC. Protein: CASSLLAREQFF.

There are a few counts of this clonotype. V gene TRBV6-5 combines with J gene TRBJ2-3, with 9 bases matching TRBD2. CDR3 length: 17 residues. Germline V CDR1 and CDR2: MNHEY, SVGAGI. V was pared by 2 bases and J by 4 bases, with 10 bases of the junction left unmatched. The CDR3 DNA follows: TGTGCCAGCAGTTACAATAGCGGGAGAGGGATGGCAGATACGCAGTATTTT. Its translation: CASSYNSGRGMADTQYF.

This clonotype was observed at least ten times. The chain couples TRBV3-1 to TRBJ1-2; perhaps TRBD1 as D (5 bases). CDR1 is LGHDT, CDR2 YNNKEL, per germline (reference sequence). V shed 3 bases and J shed 2 bases, with 13 bases lying between them. The CDR3 loop spans 15 amino acids. This chain's CDR3 is CASSQDGTVNYGYTF. The CDR3 nucleotides are TGTGCCAGCAGCCAGGACGGGACGGTGAACTATGGCTACACCTTC.

This clonotype appeared a few times. The chain recombines TRBV29-1 with TRBJ1-2, with TRBD1 identical over 7 bases. This CDR3 region has 14 residues. Per the germline V gene, CDR1 is SQVTM and CDR2 is ANQGSEA. V dropped 2 bases and J dropped 1; count of bases not matched to a gene: 4. The CDR3 loop reads CSVERGTDNYGYTF. CDR3 bases: TGCAGCGTTGAAAGGGGGACAGATAACTATGGCTACACCTTC. The whole variable domain, remainder taken from reference TRBV29-1 and TRBJ1-2, is SAVISQKPSRDICQRGTSLTIQCQVDSQVTMMFWYRQQPGQSLTLIATANQGSEATYESGFVIDKFPISRPNLTFSTLTVSNMSPEDSSIYLCSVERGTDNYGYTFGSGTRLTVV.

This chain uses TRBV7-2 with TRBJ2-5; D not resolved. The CDR3 covers 15 residues. V lost 1 base, J lost 4 bases, and 13 bases lay in between. Per the germline V gene, CDR1 is SGHTA and CDR2 is FQGNSA. CDR3 nucleotides: TGTGCCAGCAGCTTAGGGTTTGCCGGTAGAGAGACCCAGTACTTC. Its translation is CASSLGFAGRETQYF.

This chain joins TRBV7-2 and TRBJ2-1; D gene ambiguous. V dropped 6 bases and J dropped 11 bases, with 17 bases sitting between them. This CDR3 has 13 residues. Germline V gene lookup returns CDR1 SGHTA and CDR2 FQGNSA. The CDR3 sequence is CASSLIDKIQQFF. The DNA of the CDR3 is TGTGCCAGCAGTCTCATTGATAAGATTCAGCAGTTCTTC. The variable domain in full, with the rest retrieved from reference TRBV7-2 and TRBJ2-1, is GAGVSQSPSNKVTEKGKDVELRCDPISGHTALYWYRQSLGQGLEFLIYFQGNSAPDKSGLPSDRFSAERTGGSVSTLTIQRTQQEDSAVYLCASSLIDKIQQFFGPGTRLTVL.

This clonotype was counted a few times. The chain is built from TRBV7-2 and TRBJ1-5, with a weak D call TRBD1 (5 bases). CDR1 and CDR2 (germline): SGHTA, FQGNSA. V dropped 5 bases and J dropped 7 bases, with 15 bases sitting between them. The CDR3 spans 14 residues. The CDR3 is CASSPRRGEQPQHF. The CDR3 DNA reads TGTGCCAGCAGCCCCCGGAGAGGGGAGCAGCCCCAGCATTTT.

CDR3 amino acids: CATSDPRTGVFF. As DNA, the CDR3 is TGTGCCACCAGTGATCCTCGGACAGGTGTGTTTTTT. This chain connects TRBV24-1 to TRBJ2-2; 7 nucleotides line up with TRBD1. The germline V gene encodes CDR1 KGHDR and CDR2 SFDVKD. The ends lost 3 bases at V and 15 bases at J; junction bases unmatched: 6. The CDR3 has 12 residues.

There are a few counts of this clonotype. The rearrangement joins TRBV25-1 to TRBJ1-1, with 8 bases that match TRBD1. The V gene's germline CDR1 is MGHDK and CDR2 SYGVNS. Unmatched junction bases numbered 2, after V lost 4 bases and J lost 10 bases. CDR3 size: 11 residues. CDR3 residues: CASSAGTGAFF. In nucleotides, the CDR3 is TGTGCCAGCAGTGCGGGGACAGGAGCTTTCTTT.

This clonotype was seen more than once but under ten times. The CDR3 region is CSARDLRSSYNSPLHF. For the CDR3, the DNA is TGCAGTGCTAGAGATTTGAGGAGCTCCTATAATTCACCCCTCCACTTT. This sequence joins TRBV20-1 and TRBJ1-6; D not certain. This CDR3 is 16 amino acids long. Deletions cut 0 bases from V and 0 bases from J, with 9 bases between. The germline CDR1 and CDR2 sequences are DFQATT and SNEGSKA (reference sequence).

The chain employs TRBV27 and TRBJ2-3; D unclear. The CDR3 contains 11 residues. Trimming shortened V by 5 bases and J by 4 bases, and 4 bases separated the two germline ends. From germline, CDR1 is MNHEY and CDR2 SMNVEV (reference sequence). The CDR3 loop is CASSTSDTQYF. CDR3 nucleotides: TGTGCCAGCAGTACATCAGATACGCAGTATTTT.

This clonotype turned up a few times. The J gene is TRBJ2-3, the V gene TRBV27; no clear D. Deletions cut 3 bases from V and 7 bases from J, with 11 bases between. Germline lookup yields CDR1 MNHEY and CDR2 SMNVEV (reference sequence). CDR3 length: 13 amino acids. The CDR3 DNA follows: TGTGCCAGCAGTTTGGCCCAGAAGTATACGCAGTATTTT. It yields the protein CASSLAQKYTQYF.

This clonotype was recorded at least ten times. V gene TRBV12-3 or TRBV12-4 combines with J gene TRBJ2-1; 11 nucleotides match TRBD2. There are 15 residues in the CDR3. The J segment lost 7 bases and the V segment lost 5 bases, leaving 7 bases of the junction unmatched. The chain's CDR3 is CASSPLAGVGNEQFF. The CDR3 DNA reads as TGTGCCAGCAGTCCACTAGCGGGAGTAGGTAATGAGCAGTTCTTC.

At least ten counts were recorded for this clonotype. The chain joins TRBV20-1 to TRBJ1-4; D is uncertain. Trimming took off 3 bases at V and 8 bases at J, with 7 bases between the two ends. This CDR3 spans 11 amino acids. CDR1 DFQATT and CDR2 SNEGSKA come from the germline V gene (reference sequence). In DNA form, the CDR3 reads TGCAGTGCTAGTCGTACGGAAAAACTGTTTTTT. Its translation is CSASRTEKLFF.

The chain carries TRBV6-1 and TRBJ2-1; 10 bases line up with TRBD2. Germline V gene sequence: CDR1 MNHNS, CDR2 SASEGT. The CDR3 has 15 amino acids. V was clipped by 7 bases and J by 9 bases; unmatched bases: 12. DNA for the CDR3: TGTGCCAGCACTAAACCGGGACTAGCGATAGGTGAGCAGTTCTTC. It specifies CASTKPGLAIGEQFF.

This clonotype was seen many times. The rearrangement uses TRBV5-1 and TRBJ2-1; TRBD1 might be the D (6 bases). V was shortened by 4 bases and J by 2 bases, with 7 bases between the two germline ends. Germline V CDR1 and CDR2: SGHRS, YFSETQ. The CDR3 spans 13 residues. In nucleotides, the CDR3 is TGCGCCAGCAGCCGGGACACCTACAATGAGCAGTTCTTC. Translated: CASSRDTYNEQFF.

The CDR3 DNA is TGTGCCAGCAGCGCAGGATCGAGAGAGACCCAGTACTTC. Amino acid sequence: CASSAGSRETQYF. This chain links TRBV2 with TRBJ2-5; D gene uncertain. CDR3 length: 13 residues. Looked up from germline, CDR1 is SNHLY and CDR2 is FYNNEI. The ends were cut back, 6 bases at V and 4 bases at J, with 12 bases in the middle. The full variable domain, in which reference TRBV2 and TRBJ2-5 provide the parts outside the CDR3, is EPEVTQTPSHQVTQMGQEVILRCVPISNHLYFYWYRQILGQKVEFLVSFYNNEISEKSEIFDDQFSVERPDGSNFTLKIRSTKLEDSAMYFCASSAGSRETQYFGPGTRLLVL.

This chain connects TRBV3-1 to TRBJ2-1, with 10 nucleotides matching TRBD2. The CDR3 covers 14 residues. Germline CDR1 is LGHDT and CDR2 is YNNKEL (reference sequence). V was pared by 11 bases and J by 4 bases, with 8 bases of the junction left unmatched. The CDR3 nucleotides are TGTGCCGTTAGCGGACTAGCGGCATACAATGAGCAGTTCTTC. Translation: CAVSGLAAYNEQFF.

Note on this clonotype: Sequence at one end of the junction differs from germline and may be a read error. The CDR3 is CSAEGAGAF. CDR3 in DNA: TGCAGTGCTGAAGGGGCCGGGGCATTC. This rearrangement joins TRBV20-1 to TRBJ1-2; perhaps TRBD1 as D (5 bases). This CDR3 has 9 residues. CDR1 DFQATT and CDR2 SNEGSKA come from the germline V gene (reference sequence).

This chain connects TRBV7-2 to TRBJ2-7; 11 bases are a match to TRBD2. The CDR3 runs 15 residues. The germline V gene encodes CDR1 SGHTA and CDR2 FQGNSA. V was pared by 5 bases and J by 3 bases, with 6 bases of the junction left unmatched. CDR3 amino acids: CASSKYTSGSYEQYF. DNA of the CDR3: TGTGCCAGCAGCAAATATACTAGCGGGAGCTACGAGCAGTACTTC.